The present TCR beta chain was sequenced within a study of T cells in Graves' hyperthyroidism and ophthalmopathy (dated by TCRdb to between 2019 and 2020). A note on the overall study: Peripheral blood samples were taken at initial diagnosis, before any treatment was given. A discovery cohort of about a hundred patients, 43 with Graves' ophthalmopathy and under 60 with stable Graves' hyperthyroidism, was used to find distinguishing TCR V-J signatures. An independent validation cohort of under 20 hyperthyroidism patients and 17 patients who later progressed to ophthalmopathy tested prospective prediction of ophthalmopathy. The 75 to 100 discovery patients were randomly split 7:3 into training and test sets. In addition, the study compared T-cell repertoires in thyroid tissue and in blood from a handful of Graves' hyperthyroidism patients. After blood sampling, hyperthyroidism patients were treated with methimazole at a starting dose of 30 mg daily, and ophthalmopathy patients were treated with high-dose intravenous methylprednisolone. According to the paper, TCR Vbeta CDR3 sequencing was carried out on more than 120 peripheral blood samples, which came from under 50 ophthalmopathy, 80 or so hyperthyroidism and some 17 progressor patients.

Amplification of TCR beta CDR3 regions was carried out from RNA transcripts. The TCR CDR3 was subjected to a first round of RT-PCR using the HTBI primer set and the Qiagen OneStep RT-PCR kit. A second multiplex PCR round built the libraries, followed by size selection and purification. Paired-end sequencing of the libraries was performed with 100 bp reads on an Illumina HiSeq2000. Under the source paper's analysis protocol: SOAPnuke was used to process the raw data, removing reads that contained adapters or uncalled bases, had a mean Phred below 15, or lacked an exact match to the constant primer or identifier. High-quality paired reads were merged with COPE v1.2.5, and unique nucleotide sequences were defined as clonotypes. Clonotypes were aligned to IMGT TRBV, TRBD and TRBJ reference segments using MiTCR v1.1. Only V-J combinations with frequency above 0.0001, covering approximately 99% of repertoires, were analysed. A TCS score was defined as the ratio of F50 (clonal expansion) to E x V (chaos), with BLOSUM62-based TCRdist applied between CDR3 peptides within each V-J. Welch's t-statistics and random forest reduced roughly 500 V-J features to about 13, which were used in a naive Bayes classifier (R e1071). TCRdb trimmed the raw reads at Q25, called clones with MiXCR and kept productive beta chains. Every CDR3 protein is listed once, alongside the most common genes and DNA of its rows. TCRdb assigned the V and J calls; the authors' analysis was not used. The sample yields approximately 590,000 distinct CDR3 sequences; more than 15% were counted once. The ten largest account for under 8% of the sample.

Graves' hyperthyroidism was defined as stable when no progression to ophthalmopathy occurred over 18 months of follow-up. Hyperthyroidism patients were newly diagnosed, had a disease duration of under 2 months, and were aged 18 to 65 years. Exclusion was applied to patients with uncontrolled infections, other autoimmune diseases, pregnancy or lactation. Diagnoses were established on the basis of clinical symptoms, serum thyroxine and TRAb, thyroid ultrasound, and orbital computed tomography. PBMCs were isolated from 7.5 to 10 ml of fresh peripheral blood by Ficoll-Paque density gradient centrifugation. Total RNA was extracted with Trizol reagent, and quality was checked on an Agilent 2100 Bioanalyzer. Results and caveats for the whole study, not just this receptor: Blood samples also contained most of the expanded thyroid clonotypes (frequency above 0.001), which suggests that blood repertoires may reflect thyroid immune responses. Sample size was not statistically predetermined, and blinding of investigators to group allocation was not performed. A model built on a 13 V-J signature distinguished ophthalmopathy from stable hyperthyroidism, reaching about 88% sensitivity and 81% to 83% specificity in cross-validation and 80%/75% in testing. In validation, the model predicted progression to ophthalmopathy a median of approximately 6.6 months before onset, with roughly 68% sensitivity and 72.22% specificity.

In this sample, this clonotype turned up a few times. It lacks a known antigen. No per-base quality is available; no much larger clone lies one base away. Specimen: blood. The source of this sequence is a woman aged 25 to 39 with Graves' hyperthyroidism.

The sequence in DNA is TGTGCCAGCAGCTTGAGCGGGGAGTCCCACAATGAGCAGTTCTTC. Translation gives CASSLSGESHNEQFF. Here the chain combines TRBV7-9 and TRBJ2-1; TRBD2 lines up with 7 middle nucleotides. CDR1 SEHNR and CDR2 FQNEAQ were looked up in the germline V gene (reference sequence). The cysteine opens and the phenylalanine closes a CDR3 of 15 amino acids. Only the CDR3 portion is preserved as DNA: 45 bases, with reading frame beginning at the first base. V loses 3 bases at its end and J loses 5 bases; junction bases beyond the gene matches: 7.